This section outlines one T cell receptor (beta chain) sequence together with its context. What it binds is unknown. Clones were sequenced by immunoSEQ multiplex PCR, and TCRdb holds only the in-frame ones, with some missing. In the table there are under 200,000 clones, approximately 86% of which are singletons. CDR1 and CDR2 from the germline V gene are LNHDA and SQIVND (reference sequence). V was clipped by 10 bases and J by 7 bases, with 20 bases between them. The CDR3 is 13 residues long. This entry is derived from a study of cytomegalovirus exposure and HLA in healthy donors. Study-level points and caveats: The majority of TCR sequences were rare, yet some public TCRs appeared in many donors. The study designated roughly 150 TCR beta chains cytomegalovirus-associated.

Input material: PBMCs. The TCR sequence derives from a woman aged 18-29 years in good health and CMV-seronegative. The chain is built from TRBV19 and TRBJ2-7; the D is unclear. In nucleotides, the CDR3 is TGTGCCACACAGACCCCCCCATCACGGGAGCAGTACTTC. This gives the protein CATQTPPSREQYF.